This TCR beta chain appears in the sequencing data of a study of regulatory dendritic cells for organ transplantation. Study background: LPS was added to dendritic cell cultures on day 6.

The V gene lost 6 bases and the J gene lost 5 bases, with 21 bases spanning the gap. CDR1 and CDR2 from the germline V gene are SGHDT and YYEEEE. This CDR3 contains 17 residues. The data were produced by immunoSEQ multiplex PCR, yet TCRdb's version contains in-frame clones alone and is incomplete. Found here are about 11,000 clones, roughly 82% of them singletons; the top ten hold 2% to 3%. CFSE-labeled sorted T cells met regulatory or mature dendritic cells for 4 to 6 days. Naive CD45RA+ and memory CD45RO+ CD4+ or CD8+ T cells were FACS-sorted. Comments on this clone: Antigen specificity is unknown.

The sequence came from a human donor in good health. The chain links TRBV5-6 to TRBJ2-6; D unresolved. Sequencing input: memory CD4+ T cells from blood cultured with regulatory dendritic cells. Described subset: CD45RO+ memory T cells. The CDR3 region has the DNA TGTGCCAGCACACCAGGCAATAGTCACAAGTGGGCCAACGTCCTGACTTTC. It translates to CASTPGNSHKWANVLTF.